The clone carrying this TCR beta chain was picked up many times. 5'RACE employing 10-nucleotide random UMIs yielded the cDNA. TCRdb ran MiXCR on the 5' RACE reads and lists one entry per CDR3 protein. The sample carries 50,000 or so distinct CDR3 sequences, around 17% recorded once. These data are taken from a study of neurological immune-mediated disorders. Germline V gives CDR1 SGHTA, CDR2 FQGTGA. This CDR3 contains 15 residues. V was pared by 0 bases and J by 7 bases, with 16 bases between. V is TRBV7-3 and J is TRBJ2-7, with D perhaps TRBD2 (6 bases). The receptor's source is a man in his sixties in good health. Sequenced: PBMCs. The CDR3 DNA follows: TGTGCCAGCAGCTTAACTCCGGGACTCCTCGGGGAGCAGTACTTC. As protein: CASSLTPGLLGEQYF.